Listed below are T cell receptor beta chains from one sample, sequenced in a study of T cells in Graves' hyperthyroidism and ophthalmopathy. Each CDR3 protein is one row after TCRdb ran MiXCR on the multiplex PCR reads. The table records 530,000 or so distinct CDR3 sequences, 35% to 55% of them present only once. Source material: peripheral blood or thyroid tissue (not recorded which). These TCRs come from a woman aged 18-30 years with Graves' hyperthyroidism. The CDR3 runs from the conserved cysteine through the conserved F or W.

j_gene: TRBJ2-2
v_gene: TRBV29-1
CDR3aa: CSVESQPGLAGANTGELFF

j_gene: TRBJ1-2
v_gene: TRBV20-1
CDR3aa: CSDSNYGYTF

j_gene: TRBJ2-5
v_gene: TRBV7-9
CDR3aa: CASSQAGSGLETQYF

j_gene: TRBJ2-2
v_gene: TRBV27
CDR3aa: CASTRQGLTGELFF

j_gene: TRBJ2-5
v_gene: TRBV2
CDR3aa: CASKAGEETQYF

j_gene: TRBJ1-2
v_gene: TRBV7-9
CDR3aa: CASSLAGPINYGYTF

j_gene: TRBJ2-5
v_gene: TRBV15
CDR3aa: CATSRDREHGGPQYF

j_gene: TRBJ2-7
v_gene: TRBV2
CDR3aa: CASRERAHEQYF

j_gene: TRBJ2-5
v_gene: TRBV24-1
CDR3aa: CATSDRATEEAQYF

j_gene: TRBJ1-3
v_gene: TRBV5-1
CDR3aa: CASSLGGTAGNTIYF

j_gene: TRBJ2-5
v_gene: TRBV7-6
CDR3aa: CASSSTPTIQETQYF

j_gene: TRBJ2-7
v_gene: TRBV7-9
CDR3aa: CASSLAFHEQYF

j_gene: TRBJ1-1
v_gene: TRBV9
CDR3aa: CASSQTSNTEAFF

j_gene: TRBJ1-5
v_gene: TRBV29-1
CDR3aa: CSGGGGWGNEPQHF

j_gene: TRBJ1-1
v_gene: TRBV12-3/TRBV12-4
CDR3aa: CASEERTEAFF

j_gene: TRBJ2-7
v_gene: TRBV7-2
CDR3aa: CASSLEAGPRYEQYF

j_gene: TRBJ2-7
v_gene: TRBV27
CDR3aa: CASKTGLAGVSEYF

j_gene: TRBJ2-1
v_gene: TRBV29-1
CDR3aa: CSVTSRDSVFGNEQFF

j_gene: TRBJ1-5
v_gene: TRBV6-1
CDR3aa: CASSEPGQGNQPQHF

j_gene: TRBJ1-2
v_gene: TRBV7-9
CDR3aa: CASSLAGHGYTF

j_gene: TRBJ1-5
v_gene: TRBV20-1
CDR3aa: CSAMTGTVNQPQHF

j_gene: TRBJ1-1
v_gene: TRBV13
CDR3aa: CASSLEPPTSGGKAFF

j_gene: .
v_gene: TRBV11-2
CDR3aa: CASKGTSVTEQYF

j_gene: TRBJ2-3
v_gene: TRBV7-8
CDR3aa: CASSLALGTATDTQYF

j_gene: TRBJ2-5
v_gene: TRBV14
CDR3aa: CASSQEGREAQYF

j_gene: TRBJ2-7
v_gene: TRBV2
CDR3aa: CASRPGGYEQYF

j_gene: TRBJ2-7
v_gene: TRBV12-3/TRBV12-4
CDR3aa: CASSWDGIEQYF